The clone carrying this T cell receptor beta chain has a count of ten or more. What it binds is unknown. TCRdb analysed the RT-PCR reads with MiXCR anew, one entry per CDR3 protein. Of about 520,000 distinct CDR3 sequences listed, 11% are singletons. This sample stems from a study of response to subunit inactivated influenza vaccine. V lost 7 bases to trimming and J lost 4 bases, with 11 bases between them. This CDR3 is built from 11 residues. Germline V CDR1 and CDR2: DFQATT, SNEGSKA (reference sequence). Study-wide results and limits: The authors suggested that few new T cells are recruited per seasonal influenza vaccination.

This receptor was taken from a man aged 45 to 65 who received an inactivated influenza vaccine. The input for sequencing was PBMCs from blood, taken 45 days after vaccination. The chain has TRBV20-1 and TRBJ2-7; D is ambiguous. CDR3 nucleotides: TGCAGTGTGGGCCAACTATACGAGCAGTACTTC. Its protein is CSVGQLYEQYF.